The 21 T cell receptor beta chains listed next were all sequenced from one sample in a study of T-cell memory formation after mild COVID-19. TCRdb used MiXCR to reprocess the 5' RACE reads, holding one entry per CDR3 protein. The data hold approximately 200,000 distinct CDR3 sequences, with roughly 17% observed a single time. Sequences were obtained from PBMCs or a T cell subset sorted from them (not recorded which). The receptors derive from an adult woman who had mild COVID-19 (a few samples of this study predate the infection). Cell type and time point are not known.

This clonotype has only a few counts. J is TRBJ2-3 and V is TRBV7-3; 8 bases line up with TRBD2. CDR3 length: 17 amino acids. Trimming at V came to 3 bases and at J to 2 bases, leaving 10 bases not matched to a gene. CDR1 is SGHTA, CDR2 FQGTGA, per germline. CDR3 region: CASSFGPIAGTTDTQYF. The CDR3 DNA sequence: TGTGCCAGCAGCTTCGGGCCAATAGCGGGGACCACAGATACGCAGTATTTT.

This clonotype was recorded a few times. This chain uses TRBV6-5 with TRBJ2-5; TRBD2 might be the D (6 bases). CDR1 and CDR2 from the germline V gene are MNHEY and SVGAGI. This CDR3 comprises 15 residues. Trimming removed 2 bases from V and 1 base from J, with 11 bases in between. Here the CDR3 reads CASSYRGIFQETQYF. CDR3 DNA: TGTGCCAGCAGTTACCGGGGGATCTTCCAAGAGACCCAGTACTTC.

This chain joins TRBV6-6 and TRBJ2-1; possible D gene TRBD2, 6 bases. The CDR3 extends over 14 amino acids. The V end lost 6 bases, the J end lost 9 bases, and 18 bases lay between the germline ends. Germline V CDR1 and CDR2: MNHNY, SVGAGI (reference sequence). The CDR3 loop reads CASRPTGDWREQFF. The CDR3 nucleotides are TGTGCCAGCAGACCTACGGGGGATTGGCGTGAGCAGTTCTTC.

This clonotype was seen a few times. The chain is built from TRBV4-3 and TRBJ1-1; possibly TRBD1 for D (5 bases). The germline V and J ends were trimmed by 3 bases and 4 bases, with 12 bases remaining between them. The CDR3 consists of 14 residues. The germline CDR1 and CDR2 sequences are LGHNA and YSLEER. CDR3 DNA: TGCGCCAGCAGCCATGGGGGGAGAGGCACTGAAGCTTTCTTT. Translating it yields CASSHGGRGTEAFF.

The chain combines TRBV14 with TRBJ2-5; maybe TRBD2 (6 bases). The CDR3 covers 16 residues. CDR1 and CDR2 (germline): SGHDN, FVKESK. The germline V and J ends were trimmed by 0 bases and 5 bases, with 16 bases remaining between them. The CDR3 DNA sequence: TGTGCCAGCAGCCAAGATTGGAGGGGTTGGGAGGAGACCCAGTACTTC. Translation gives CASSQDWRGWEETQYF.

The DNA for the CDR3 is TGTGCCAGCTCCCTGGGACCCCGTGGTGGGGGTCATAGCAATCAGCCCCAGCATTTT. Its translation is CASSLGPRGGGHSNQPQHF. The genes are TRBV6-2 or TRBV6-3 and TRBJ1-5, with a weak D call TRBD1 (5 bases). The CDR3 runs to 19 residues. The V gene's germline CDR1 is MNHEY and CDR2 SVGEGT. Trimming removed 8 bases at V and 0 bases at J, with 26 bases between.

This chain connects TRBV27 to TRBJ2-3, with no clear D. V was trimmed by 4 bases and J by 3 bases, leaving 14 bases between them. The CDR3 loop spans 15 amino acids. CDR1 MNHEY and CDR2 SMNVEV come from the germline V gene (reference sequence). CDR3 nucleotides: TGTGCCAGCAGTTCTCAGTTAGTCGTGACAGATACGCAGTATTTT. Amino acid sequence: CASSSQLVVTDTQYF.

This clonotype occurred a few times. The V and J genes are TRBV5-5 and TRBJ2-2, with TRBD1 identical over 7 bases. V lost 2 bases to trimming and J lost 0 bases; unmatched junction nucleotides: 13. This CDR3 has 19 amino acids. Germline V lookup: CDR1 SGHKS, CDR2 YYEKEE (reference sequence). CDR3 protein: CASSFSGTAPLTNTGELFF. CDR3 bases: TGTGCCAGCAGCTTCTCCGGGACAGCACCTCTTACGAACACCGGGGAGCTGTTTTTT.

J is TRBJ1-1 and V is TRBV5-8; D call uncertain. The V and J ends lost 6 bases and 5 bases respectively, with 14 bases between them. CDR3 size: 13 residues. Germline assignment: CDR1 SGHTS and CDR2 YDEGEE. CDR3 nucleotide sequence: TGTGCCAGCACCGTGAGAGCGGGGACTGAAGCTTTCTTT. Protein: CASTVRAGTEAFF.

The rearrangement uses TRBV12-3 or TRBV12-4 and TRBJ1-2; no reliable D call. The CDR3 has 13 residues. Trimming left V 3 bases short and J 4 bases short, with 9 bases between. DNA of the CDR3: TGTGCCAGCAGTTTGGCCAGTACCTATGGCTACACCTTC. Translated, it gives CASSLASTYGYTF.

This chain uses TRBV15 with TRBJ2-7; perhaps TRBD1 as D (5 bases). V lost 3 bases and J 2 bases, leaving 11 bases between the germline ends. There are 14 residues in the CDR3. The germline V gene encodes CDR1 LNHNV and CDR2 YYDKDF (reference sequence). Here the CDR3 DNA reads TGTGCCACCAGCAGGTCACAGGCAACCTACGAGCAGTACTTC. Its translation: CATSRSQATYEQYF.

This clonotype was observed a handful of times. The chain recombines TRBV2 with TRBJ2-5; a possible D gene is TRBD2 (6 bases). V was pared by 11 bases and J by 1 base, with 14 bases between. The CDR3 spans 13 residues. Per the germline V gene, CDR1 is SNHLY and CDR2 is FYNNEI. CDR3 DNA sequence: TGTGCCTGCTCGGCCGGGGGCCAAGAGACCCAGTACTTC. Amino acids: CACSAGGQETQYF.

This clonotype was seen a handful of times. This chain uses TRBV9 with TRBJ2-1; a weak D match, TRBD1 (6 bases). CDR3 length: 13 amino acids. V shed 4 bases and J shed 6 bases, with 11 bases lying between them. The germline V gene has CDR1 SGDLS and CDR2 YYNGEE. This CDR3 reads CASSTQTGNEQFF. For the CDR3, the DNA is TGTGCCAGCAGCACCCAGACAGGCAATGAGCAGTTCTTC.

The chain couples TRBV5-1 to TRBJ2-1, with D perhaps assigned TRBD1 or TRBD2 (5 bases each). CDR3 size: 14 residues. The germline V and J ends were trimmed by 7 bases and 8 bases, with 19 bases remaining between them. CDR1 is SGHRS and CDR2 is YFSETQ in the germline V gene. The DNA for the CDR3 is TGCGCCAGCGGCGTGGACCCCCGGGGCGATGAGCAGTTCTTC. This translates into CASGVDPRGDEQFF.

This clonotype was picked up many times. The CDR3: CASSVGQETQYF. CDR3 bases: TGTGCCAGCAGCGTAGGGCAAGAGACCCAGTACTTC. This chain uses TRBV9 with TRBJ2-5; D is unresolved. Germline V gives CDR1 SGDLS, CDR2 YYNGEE. The CDR3 extends over 12 amino acids. V was trimmed by 0 bases and J by 2 bases, leaving 2 bases between them.

This clonotype has a handful of counts. The chain has TRBV4-2 and TRBJ1-6; 7 bases align to TRBD1. J was trimmed by 10 bases and V by 0 bases; bases with no gene match: 12. The CDR3 is 17 residues long. Germline V CDR1 and CDR2: LGHNA, YNFKEQ. CDR3 region: CASSQDMTGFGKSPLHF. CDR3 DNA sequence: TGTGCCAGCAGCCAAGATATGACAGGGTTCGGGAAATCACCCCTCCACTTT.

This clonotype turned up a few times. This chain connects TRBV11-2 to TRBJ2-5; no reliable D call. CDR1 and CDR2 from the germline V gene are SGHAT and FQNNGV. The CDR3 spans 14 residues. Trimming removed 0 bases from V and 5 bases from J, with 10 bases in between. The chain's CDR3 is CASSLDLFMETQYF. In DNA, the CDR3 is TGTGCCAGCAGCTTAGATCTCTTTATGGAGACCCAGTACTTC.

This clonotype showed up just once. The chain links TRBV27 to TRBJ2-1; D ambiguous. From germline, CDR1 is MNHEY and CDR2 SMNVEV (reference sequence). This CDR3 region has 19 residues. V was pared by 1 base and J by 0 bases, with 19 bases between. CDR3 nucleotides: TGTGCCAGCAGTTTATTTAGTCCGAACGAGATCAGCTCCTACAATGAGCAGTTCTTC. It codes for CASSLFSPNEISSYNEQFF.

The table lists this clonotype with a few counts. The CDR3 reads CSARNPTGTGGYTF. CDR3 DNA sequence: TGCAGTGCCAGGAACCCCACCGGGACGGGTGGCTACACCTTC. The rearrangement links TRBV20-1 to TRBJ1-2; weak D call: TRBD1 (5 bases). This CDR3 is built from 14 residues. In germline, CDR1 is DFQATT, CDR2 SNEGSKA (reference sequence). Trimming shortened V by 6 bases and J by 7 bases, and 21 bases separated the two germline ends.

The chain recombines TRBV6-5 with TRBJ1-2, with 7 nucleotides matching TRBD1. This CDR3 contains 15 residues. Germline assignment: CDR1 MNHEY and CDR2 SVGAGI. V dropped 6 bases and J dropped 0; count of bases not matched to a gene: 7. CDR3: CASSPLTGTNYGYTF. CDR3 nucleotides: TGTGCCAGCAGCCCCCTGACAGGGACTAACTATGGCTACACCTTC.

This clonotype occurred many times. V and J are TRBV29-1 and TRBJ2-2; D unresolved. Trimming removed 5 bases at V and 7 bases at J, with 11 bases between. The CDR3 consists of 12 residues. CDR1 is SQVTM, CDR2 ANQGSEA, per germline. The CDR3 bases are TGCAGCGTTTCTGGTATGGGCGGGGAGCTGTTTTTT. Its translation is CSVSGMGGELFF.